Following are 27 T cell receptor beta chains from one sample sequenced in a study of memory CD4+ T cells and cytomegalovirus serostatus. The sort gate was single viable CD3+CD4+CD8-CD45RO+ cells for memory CD4+ T cells. Profiling relied on immunoSEQ multiplex PCR, and the TCRdb table lists in-frame clones only, not all of them. This sample yields tens of thousands of clones, of which roughly three quarters are seen a single time; around 4.5% belongs to the top ten. Specimen: memory CD4+ T cells from blood. These receptors were obtained from an adult in good health and CMV-seropositive.

This rearrangement joins TRBV5-4 to TRBJ1-4; 7 nucleotides align to TRBD1. The CDR3 is 15 residues long. Trimming cost V 9 bases and J 4 bases; bases outside gene matches: 12. The germline CDR1 and CDR2 sequences are SGHNT and YYREEE (reference sequence). CDR3 sequence reads: CATSENRGLNEKLFF. CDR3 in DNA: TGTGCCACTTCAGAAAATAGGGGGCTTAATGAAAAACTGTTTTTT.

The genes are TRBV30 and TRBJ1-4, with 9 bases matching TRBD1. Germline lookup yields CDR1 GTSNPN and CDR2 SVGIG (reference sequence). J was trimmed by 6 bases and V by 1 base; bases with no gene match: 9. CDR3 length: 16 amino acids. The CDR3 spells CAWSDTEQGAYEKLFF. CDR3 in DNA: TGTGCCTGGAGTGACACTGAACAGGGGGCTTATGAAAAACTGTTTTTT.

The J gene is TRBJ2-1, the V gene TRBV7-3, with 14 bases that match TRBD2. The CDR3 length is 15 residues. Germline loops: CDR1 SGHTA, CDR2 FQGTGA. Germline trimming cut 5 bases from V and 8 bases from J; bases unmatched to any gene: 5. The CDR3 sequence is CASSRGLAGAHEQFF. DNA of the CDR3: TGTGCCAGCAGCCGGGGACTAGCGGGGGCACATGAGCAGTTCTTC.

This clone was detected only a few times. This chain links TRBV10-1 with TRBJ1-5, with D uncertain. The germline V gene has CDR1 WNHNN and CDR2 SYGVQD (reference sequence). V was shortened by 5 bases and J by 5 bases, with 10 bases between the two germline ends. The CDR3 consists of 13 residues. In DNA, the CDR3 is TGCGCCAGCAGTTCGGACCGGGATCAGCCCCAGCATTTT. Translated, it gives CASSSDRDQPQHF.

The rearrangement uses TRBV11-3 and TRBJ2-3; D is uncertain. Germline V lookup: CDR1 SGHNT, CDR2 YENEEA. The CDR3 runs to 16 residues. Trimming cost V 5 bases and J 0 bases, with 15 bases left between them. CDR3 nucleotides: TGTGCCAGCAGCCCCGGGTCTGAATCTAGCACAGATACGCAGTATTTT. This translates into CASSPGSESSTDTQYF.

This clone came up many times. The CDR3 region is CASSIRENEKLFF. CDR3 in DNA: TGTGCCAGTAGTATACGAGAGAATGAAAAACTGTTTTTT. The genes are TRBV19 and TRBJ1-4; no reliable D call. The germline V gene has CDR1 LNHDA and CDR2 SQIVND (reference sequence). This CDR3 is 13 amino acids long. V was pared by 2 bases and J by 5 bases, with 6 bases between. The entire variable domain, with the rest obtained from reference TRBV19 and TRBJ1-4, is as follows: DGGITQSPKYLFRKEGQNVTLSCEQNLNHDAMYWYRQDPGQGLRLIYYSQIVNDFQKGDIAEGYSVSREKKESFPLTVTSAQKNPTAFYLCASSIRENEKLFFGSGTQLSVL.

The CDR3 coding sequence is TGTGCCAGCAGCGAGGGGACAGGTCTGAGGGAGACCCAGTACTTC. Its translation: CASSEGTGLRETQYF. V gene TRBV9 combines with J gene TRBJ2-5, with 8 nucleotides matching TRBD1. Germline V CDR1 and CDR2: SGDLS, YYNGEE. The CDR3 is made up of 15 amino acids. V shed 3 bases, J shed 5 bases, and the junction held 9 bases outside the gene matches. The whole variable domain, filled in from reference TRBV9 and TRBJ2-5, reads DSGVTQTPKHLITATGQRVTLRCSPRSGDLSVYWYQQSLDQGLQFLIQYYNGEERAKGNILERFSAQQFPDLHSELNLSSLELGDSALYFCASSEGTGLRETQYFGPGTRLLVL.

The V and J genes are TRBV15 and TRBJ2-7; 9 bases map to TRBD1. Germline V gene sequence: CDR1 LNHNV, CDR2 YYDKDF (reference sequence). V was clipped by 1 base and J by 1 base; unmatched bases: 2. The length of the CDR3 is 15 residues. The CDR3 DNA sequence: TGTGCCACCAGCAGAGGCGGGACAGGGTCCTACGAGCAGTACTTC. Protein product: CATSRGGTGSYEQYF.

This sequence joins TRBV9 and TRBJ1-6; tentative D call: TRBD1 (5 bases). The germline V and J ends were trimmed by 1 base and 6 bases, with 14 bases remaining between them. Germline CDR1 is SGDLS and CDR2 is YYNGEE. The CDR3 loop spans 16 amino acids. In DNA form, the CDR3 reads TGTGCCAGCAGCGTATCTGGCGGACACCCTAATTCACCCCTCCACTTT. This translates into CASSVSGGHPNSPLHF.

The CDR3 DNA follows: TGTGCCAGCAGCTACCGGACAGGCATCTACGAGCAGTACTTC. As protein: CASSYRTGIYEQYF. This chain links TRBV7-2 with TRBJ2-7; TRBD1 matches at 7 bases. The trim removed 4 bases at V and 3 bases at J, leaving 6 bases unmatched. CDR1 and CDR2 from the germline V gene are SGHTA and FQGNSA. CDR3 length: 14 amino acids.

This sequence joins TRBV28 and TRBJ1-2; 10 bases map to TRBD1. V lost 4 bases, J lost 5 bases, and 4 bases stayed unmatched. Per the germline V gene, CDR1 is MDHEN and CDR2 is SYDVKM. The CDR3 runs 14 residues. In nucleotides, the CDR3 is TGTGCCAGCAGTTCGACAGGGGGCGAGTATGGCTACACCTTC. Amino acids: CASSSTGGEYGYTF.

The chain links TRBV2 to TRBJ1-5; the D is unclear. The CDR3 is made up of 15 amino acids. The germline V gene has CDR1 SNHLY and CDR2 FYNNEI. The ends were cut back, 9 bases at V and 3 bases at J, with 18 bases in the middle. The CDR3 nucleotides read TGTGCCAGTTTGGAGGGAGAGGCTGCCAATCAGCCCCAGCATTTT. Translation: CASLEGEAANQPQHF.

This chain joins TRBV28 and TRBJ2-7; no clear D gene. Germline loops: CDR1 MDHEN, CDR2 SYDVKM. This CDR3 spans 14 amino acids. V was trimmed by 3 bases and J by 2 bases, leaving 11 bases between them. The CDR3 DNA reads TGTGCCAGCAGTTTGTGGGTAACCACCTACGAGCAGTACTTC. Protein sequence: CASSLWVTTYEQYF.

The V call is TRBV19, the J call TRBJ2-5; TRBD2 matches at 11 bases. The length of the CDR3 is 17 residues. V dropped 3 bases and J dropped 5; count of bases not matched to a gene: 11. Germline CDR1 reads LNHDA; CDR2 reads SQIVND (reference sequence). The CDR3 spells CASSIFPTSGGGETQYF. In DNA form, the CDR3 reads TGTGCCAGTAGTATCTTCCCTACTAGCGGGGGAGGGGAGACCCAGTACTTC. Drawing the rest from reference TRBV19 and TRBJ2-5, the complete variable domain is DGGITQSPKYLFRKEGQNVTLSCEQNLNHDAMYWYRQDPGQGLRLIYYSQIVNDFQKGDIAEGYSVSREKKESFPLTVTSAQKNPTAFYLCASSIFPTSGGGETQYFGPGTRLLVL.

This clone showed up just a few times. This chain uses TRBV6-6 with TRBJ2-7; 9 bases fit TRBD1. Per the germline V gene, CDR1 is MNHNY and CDR2 is SVGAGI (reference sequence). Losses at the gene ends were 0 bases for V and 5 bases for J; bases not matched to a gene: 2. The CDR3 loop spans 14 amino acids. The CDR3 spells CASSYSRQGDEQYF. CDR3 nucleotides: TGTGCCAGCAGTTACTCGAGACAGGGGGACGAGCAGTACTTC.

This clone showed up just once. The chain carries TRBV25-1 and TRBJ1-1; D remains unclear. The CDR3 contains 13 residues. The ends were cut back, 6 bases at V and 0 bases at J, with 8 bases in the middle. Per the germline V gene, CDR1 is MGHDK and CDR2 is SYGVNS. The CDR3 loop is CASRAAMNTEAFF. CDR3 DNA: TGTGCCAGCAGGGCAGCCATGAACACTGAAGCTTTCTTT.

This clone is labeled as medium-sized. The chain couples TRBV18 to TRBJ1-2; TRBD1 agrees at 7 bases. V trimming: 3 bases; J trimming: 3 bases; junction bases outside the gene matches: 1. The CDR3 length is 13 residues. Germline V gene sequence: CDR1 KGHSH, CDR2 LQKENI. CDR3 nucleotides: TGTGCCAGCTCACCCGACAGGGACTATGGCTACACCTTC. Protein product: CASSPDRDYGYTF.

The J gene is TRBJ1-2, the V gene TRBV7-9, with D possibly matching TRBD1 (6 bases). There are 15 residues in the CDR3. Germline V CDR1 and CDR2: SEHNR, FQNEAQ (reference sequence). V lost 5 bases, J lost 7 bases, and 20 bases lay in between. CDR3 DNA sequence: TGTGCCAGCAGCCTGGAGGGGGGCCGGATGGTTGGCTACACCTTC. Translated: CASSLEGGRMVGYTF. Full variable domain (missing parts from reference TRBV7-9 and TRBJ1-2): DTGVSQNPRHKITKRGQNVTFRCDPISEHNRLYWYRQTLGQGPEFLTYFQNEAQLEKSRLLSDRFSAERPKGSFSTLEIQRTEQGDSAMYLCASSLEGGRMVGYTFGSGTRLTVV.

This clone appeared a few times. The chain carries TRBV21-1 and TRBJ2-5; the listed D gene, TRBD1, was not tested against the DNA. TRBV21-1 is recorded as a pseudogene. This CDR3 spans 14 amino acids. CDR3 DNA sequence: TGTGCCAGCAGCCTCCGGACAGGAGAAGAGACCCAGTACTTC. Translating it yields CASSLRTGEETQYF.

CDR3 protein: CASSLAAKGGTEAFF. The CDR3 bases are TGTGCCAGCAGTTTGGCCGCTAAGGGAGGCACTGAAGCTTTCTTT. The chain recombines TRBV28 with TRBJ1-1, with D uncertain. Germline CDR1 and CDR2: MDHEN and SYDVKM. Trimming pared 3 bases from V and 4 bases from J, leaving 15 bases between. The CDR3 has 15 amino acids.

The CDR3 region has the DNA TGTGCCAGCAGCTCACAGGGTCACAATTCACCCCTCCACTTT. Protein product: CASSSQGHNSPLHF. This chain uses TRBV7-8 with TRBJ1-6; possible D gene TRBD1, 6 bases. The CDR3 has 14 residues. Trimming took off 4 bases at V and 7 bases at J, with 11 bases between the two ends. Germline assignment: CDR1 SGHVS and CDR2 FQNEAQ.

This clone has a handful of counts. The rearrangement links TRBV4-1 to TRBJ1-1; TRBD1 matches at 7 bases. Germline CDR1 and CDR2: MGHRA and YSYEKL. The ends lost 1 base at V and 4 bases at J; junction bases unmatched: 9. The CDR3 has 16 amino acids. The CDR3 loop reads CASSQVYRGRITEAFF. In DNA form, the CDR3 reads TGCGCCAGCAGCCAAGTATACAGGGGTCGGATCACTGAAGCTTTCTTT.

The rearrangement joins TRBV6-5 to TRBJ2-2; D is uncertain. Germline V CDR1 and CDR2: MNHEY, SVGAGI. Deletions cut 4 bases from V and 1 base from J, with 10 bases between. The length of the CDR3 is 15 residues. The CDR3 region is CASSSHQRNTGELFF. The DNA of the CDR3 is TGTGCCAGCAGTTCCCATCAGCGGAACACCGGGGAGCTGTTTTTT.

The CDR3 DNA follows: TGTGCCAGTAGTATGCAGGGGAAAGGCGAGCAGTACTTC. Its translation: CASSMQGKGEQYF. This chain connects TRBV19 to TRBJ2-7, with D possibly matching TRBD1 (6 bases). The CDR3 loop spans 13 amino acids. CDR1 is LNHDA, CDR2 SQIVND, per germline (reference sequence). V lost 3 bases to trimming and J lost 6 bases, with 12 bases between them.

The J gene is TRBJ2-5, the V gene TRBV7-8; 8 bases align to TRBD1. Germline values: CDR1 SGHVS, CDR2 FQNEAQ. The CDR3 spans 14 residues. Trimming took 10 bases from V and 5 from J; bases not matched to a gene: 12. CDR3 in DNA: TGTGCCACCGAGGGGACAGGCGGAGGGGAGACCCAGTACTTC. Residues: CATEGTGGGETQYF.

The chain links TRBV4-2 to TRBJ2-2; a possible D gene is TRBD1 (5 bases). The V gene lost 0 bases and the J gene lost 7 bases, with 12 bases spanning the gap. This CDR3 contains 15 residues. Germline CDR1 LGHNA, CDR2 YNFKEQ. Here the CDR3 reads CASSQDGAEYGELFF. CDR3 bases: TGTGCCAGCAGCCAAGATGGGGCAGAATACGGGGAGCTGTTTTTT.

The V call is TRBV2, the J call TRBJ1-1, with a tentative D call TRBD1 (5 bases). The V gene's germline CDR1 is SNHLY and CDR2 FYNNEI. The CDR3 spans 14 residues. V was cut by 4 bases and J by 5 bases, with 14 bases left in between. The CDR3: CASSVAQGWTEAFF. CDR3 coding DNA: TGTGCCAGCAGTGTGGCGCAGGGCTGGACTGAAGCTTTCTTT. The whole variable domain, remainder taken from reference TRBV2 and TRBJ1-1, is EPEVTQTPSHQVTQMGQEVILRCVPISNHLYFYWYRQILGQKVEFLVSFYNNEISEKSEIFDDQFSVERPDGSNFTLKIRSTKLEDSAMYFCASSVAQGWTEAFFGQGTRLTVV.